One sample yielded the 26 T cell receptor beta chains listed below, sequenced in a study of blood T cell repertoires in COVID-19. Sequencing used immunoSEQ multiplex PCR; TCRdb keeps in-frame clones, though not all of them. The data show around 250,000 clones, roughly 86% seen once. The sample consisted of PBMCs or T cells enriched from blood (not recorded which). The receptors were sampled from a woman between 45 and 60 years old who had recovered from COVID-19.

V gene TRBV6-5 combines with J gene TRBJ1-4; 8 nucleotides match TRBD1. The junction had 4 bases not matched to a gene; V was cut back by 0 bases and J by 7 bases. CDR1 is MNHEY, CDR2 SVGAGI, per germline. The CDR3 runs 15 residues. CDR3 DNA: TGTGCCAGCAGTTACTCGAACAGGGGGTCTGAAAAACTGTTTTTT. Residues: CASSYSNRGSEKLFF.

The chain is built from TRBV19 and TRBJ2-2, with TRBD1 matching 8 bases. CDR1 and CDR2 (germline): LNHDA, SQIVND (reference sequence). The V segment lost 9 bases and the J segment 1 base; nucleotides outside the gene matches: 19. This CDR3 is built from 19 residues. The chain's CDR3 is CASLPAHFSGTGNTGELFF. CDR3 DNA: TGTGCCAGCCTCCCGGCACACTTCTCCGGGACAGGGAACACCGGGGAGCTGTTTTTT.

In DNA form, the CDR3 reads TGTGCCAGCAGCCAATACTCCGGGACAGGGGGAGATACGCAGTATTTT. The encoded protein is CASSQYSGTGGDTQYF. J is TRBJ2-3 and V is TRBV9; 11 bases map to TRBD1. The germline gives CDR1 SGDLS, CDR2 YYNGEE. The junction had 9 bases not matched to a gene; V was cut back by 4 bases and J by 5 bases. This CDR3 is 16 amino acids long.

This chain uses TRBV7-2 with TRBJ2-3; D not resolved. The CDR3 runs to 17 residues. The V end was cut by 1 base, the J end by 0 bases, with 14 bases between. Germline CDR1 reads SGHTA; CDR2 reads FQGNSA. The CDR3 loop is CASSLDVRPVSTDTQYF. CDR3 nucleotides: TGTGCCAGCAGCTTAGATGTCAGGCCAGTAAGCACAGATACGCAGTATTTT. The whole variable domain, filled in from reference TRBV7-2 and TRBJ2-3, reads GAGVSQSPSNKVTEKGKDVELRCDPISGHTALYWYRQSLGQGLEFLIYFQGNSAPDKSGLPSDRFSAERTGGSVSTLTIQRTQQEDSAVYLCASSLDVRPVSTDTQYFGPGTRLTVL.

The V gene is TRBV27, the J gene TRBJ2-1, with a tentative D call TRBD2 (7 bases). The V gene's germline CDR1 is MNHEY and CDR2 SMNVEV (reference sequence). This CDR3 contains 14 residues. V was cut by 5 bases and J by 8 bases, with 16 bases left in between. CDR3 DNA sequence: TGTGCCAGCAGTCCTAATGGGGGGGCAGATGAGCAGTTCTTC. Its translation is CASSPNGGADEQFF.

This chain links TRBV2 with TRBJ2-3; TRBD1 is a possible D gene (7 bases). V lost 6 bases to trimming and J lost 2 bases, with 12 bases between them. CDR3 length: 14 residues. Germline lookup yields CDR1 SNHLY and CDR2 FYNNEI. CDR3 region: CASSAGQNTDTQYF. The CDR3 nucleotides read TGTGCCAGCAGCGCGGGACAGAACACAGATACGCAGTATTTT.

The genes are TRBV15 and TRBJ2-2; D is unclear. The V gene's germline CDR1 is LNHNV and CDR2 YYDKDF (reference sequence). The CDR3 consists of 13 residues. V lost 0 bases, J lost 5 bases, and 4 bases lay in between. CDR3 coding DNA: TGTGCCACCAGCAGAGAGAGGACCGGGGAGCTGTTTTTT. Protein sequence: CATSRERTGELFF.

In DNA form, the CDR3 reads TGCGCCAGCAGCTCGATCGCCAGCGGGGGGACTAACACCGGGGAGCTGTTTTTT. Its protein product is CASSSIASGGTNTGELFF. The chain employs TRBV4-3 and TRBJ2-2; TRBD2 agrees at 9 bases. There are 18 residues in the CDR3. J was trimmed by 2 bases and V by 5 bases; bases with no gene match: 12. The germline V gene has CDR1 LGHNA and CDR2 YSLEER.

V and J are TRBV7-9 and TRBJ2-3; TRBD1 matches 9 bases. This CDR3 has 17 amino acids. CDR1 is SEHNR and CDR2 is FQNEAQ in the germline V gene (reference sequence). Trimming removed 5 bases from V and 10 bases from J; junction bases left unmatched: 19. This CDR3 is CASSDRDRESSGVSQYF. In DNA form, the CDR3 reads TGTGCCAGCAGCGACCGGGACAGGGAAAGTTCTGGTGTTTCGCAGTATTTT.

V and J are TRBV29-1 and TRBJ1-1; D ambiguous. Germline CDR1 is SQVTM and CDR2 is ANQGSEA. This CDR3 comprises 13 residues. The germline V and J ends were trimmed by 4 bases and 3 bases, with 12 bases remaining between them. The CDR3 is CSVVVSRDTEAFF. CDR3 in DNA: TGCAGCGTTGTAGTCTCGAGGGACACTGAAGCTTTCTTT.

This chain joins TRBV29-1 and TRBJ1-2; tentative D call: TRBD1 (5 bases). Germline-derived CDR1 and CDR2 are SQVTM and ANQGSEA. This CDR3 is built from 12 residues. Trimming took off 6 bases at V and 5 bases at J, with 13 bases between the two ends. CDR3 sequence: CSVSLGTYGYTF. In DNA form, the CDR3 reads TGCAGCGTCTCTCTCGGGACTTATGGCTACACCTTC.

The V and J genes are TRBV4-3 and TRBJ2-7; tentative D call: TRBD1 (5 bases). The V and J ends lost 4 bases and 6 bases respectively, with 19 bases between them. Germline V gives CDR1 LGHNA, CDR2 YSLEER. The CDR3 is 15 amino acids. CDR3 sequence reads: CASSPSGATVSEQYF. As DNA, the CDR3 is TGCGCCAGCAGCCCCAGTGGGGCCACTGTTTCCGAGCAGTACTTC.

The genes are TRBV7-6 and TRBJ2-5, with D possibly TRBD1 on 6 matching bases. Germline V lookup: CDR1 SGHVS, CDR2 FNYEAQ. The CDR3 is 16 residues long. The V and J ends lost 0 bases and 5 bases respectively, with 16 bases between them. The CDR3 loop is CASSLAFGGRTETQYF. DNA of the CDR3: TGTGCCAGCAGCTTAGCGTTTGGGGGCCGGACGGAGACCCAGTACTTC.

The gene calls are TRBV19 and TRBJ1-5; 7 bases are shared with TRBD1. CDR1 is LNHDA and CDR2 is SQIVND in the germline V gene (reference sequence). The trim removed 3 bases at V and 9 bases at J, leaving 8 bases unmatched. This CDR3 is built from 14 residues. The CDR3 bases are TGTGCCAGTAGTATCGGACAGGCCATGGGGCCCCAGCATTTT. Encoded protein: CASSIGQAMGPQHF.

J is TRBJ1-1 and V is TRBV4-3, with D maybe TRBD1 (5 bases). There are 15 residues in the CDR3. V was pared by 0 bases and J by 7 bases, with 15 bases between. From germline, CDR1 is LGHNA and CDR2 YSLEER. The CDR3 DNA is TGCGCCAGCAGCCAAGATGGGGGGTACTTGGGTGAAGCTTTCTTT. This translates into CASSQDGGYLGEAFF.

The chain uses TRBV2 and TRBJ2-1; TRBD2 matches 10 bases. Germline CDR1 SNHLY, CDR2 FYNNEI. With V trimmed by 3 bases and J by 13 bases, 9 bases remained unmatched. The CDR3 is 14 residues long. DNA of the CDR3: TGTGCCAGCAGTGAGTTGACTAGCGGGCAAGCACAGTTCTTC. It is translated as CASSELTSGQAQFF.

The rearrangement links TRBV7-3 to TRBJ2-1; perhaps TRBD2 as D (6 bases). CDR1 is SGHTA, CDR2 FQGTGA, per germline. The CDR3 is 16 amino acids. Between the trimmed V and J ends, which lost 5 bases and 7 bases, there was a span of 21 bases. The CDR3: CASSPYGLNGGNEQFF. The CDR3 DNA follows: TGTGCCAGCAGCCCTTACGGACTCAACGGAGGGAATGAGCAGTTCTTC.

The rearrangement uses TRBV28 and TRBJ1-1, with TRBD1 as a possible D gene (6 bases). Trimming took 4 bases from V and 11 from J, leaving 14 bases between them. Per germline, CDR1 MDHEN and CDR2 SYDVKM. This CDR3 is built from 12 residues. The CDR3 region is CASSSGGTSAFF. The CDR3 DNA follows: TGTGCCAGCAGTTCCGGGGGGACAAGCGCTTTCTTT.

This sequence joins TRBV15 and TRBJ1-2, with D possibly being TRBD1 (6 bases). The CDR3 loop spans 13 amino acids. Germline assignment: CDR1 LNHNV and CDR2 YYDKDF (reference sequence). V lost 7 bases and J lost 2, with 11 bases in between. The CDR3 bases are TGTGCCACCAAGGGGGGAGGGAACTATGGCTACACCTTC. Translating gives CATKGGGNYGYTF.

The chain links TRBV6-5 to TRBJ2-7, with D perhaps matching TRBD1 (6 bases). The germline V and J ends were trimmed by 6 bases and 1 base, with 13 bases remaining between them. Germline V gene data show CDR1 as MNHEY and CDR2 as SVGAGI. The CDR3 has 14 residues. CDR3 protein: CASRPLQGSYEQYF. The CDR3 DNA sequence: TGTGCCAGCAGACCTTTACAGGGATCCTACGAGCAGTACTTC.

The chain has TRBV5-1 and TRBJ2-2; a weak D match, TRBD2 (5 bases). There are 14 residues in the CDR3. Trimming shortened V by 2 bases and J by 5 bases, and 10 bases separated the two germline ends. Germline values: CDR1 SGHRS, CDR2 YFSETQ. CDR3 sequence reads: CASSFETGTGELFF. The CDR3, as DNA: TGCGCCAGCAGCTTTGAAACGGGAACCGGGGAGCTGTTTTTT.

The chain joins TRBV28 to TRBJ1-5; D may be TRBD1 (6 bases). The V gene lost 5 bases and the J gene lost 5 bases, with 16 bases spanning the gap. The CDR3 totals 15 residues. Germline V gene data show CDR1 as MDHEN and CDR2 as SYDVKM. CDR3: CASSPHTGMHQPQHF. In nucleotides, the CDR3 is TGTGCCAGCAGTCCCCACACAGGGATGCATCAGCCCCAGCATTTT.

The rearrangement joins TRBV28 to TRBJ2-7; D possibly corresponds to TRBD1 (5 bases). Per germline, CDR1 MDHEN and CDR2 SYDVKM. The CDR3 is 13 amino acids. Trimming took off 6 bases at V and 6 bases at J, with 15 bases between the two ends. This chain's CDR3 is CASSTTVPGEQYF. For the CDR3, the DNA is TGTGCCAGCAGCACGACAGTCCCCGGCGAGCAGTACTTC. The full variable domain, with the rest looked up from reference TRBV28 and TRBJ2-7, is DVKVTQSSRYLVKRTGEKVFLECVQDMDHENMFWYRQDPGLGLRLIYFSYDVKMKEKGDIPEGYSVSREKKERFSLILESASTNQTSMYLCASSTTVPGEQYFGPGTRLTVT.

This clone came up a few times. This sequence joins TRBV27 and TRBJ2-7, with D perhaps matching TRBD2 (7 bases). Germline loops: CDR1 MNHEY, CDR2 SMNVEV (reference sequence). Trimming took 2 bases from V and 3 from J, leaving 11 bases between them. The CDR3 runs 14 residues. The CDR3 DNA follows: TGTGCCAGCAGTTTAGGGGGGGCGGTCTACGAGCAGTACTTC. Residues: CASSLGGAVYEQYF.

The rearrangement uses TRBV3-1 (or the pseudogene TRBV3-2) and TRBJ2-2; TRBD1 agrees at 8 bases. CDR1 is LGHDT, CDR2 YNNKEL, per germline (reference sequence). CDR3 length: 18 amino acids. V lost 0 bases and J lost 4; bases outside the gene matches: 10. The CDR3 is CASSQDIGQGALTGELFF. CDR3 in DNA: TGTGCCAGCAGCCAAGACATAGGGCAGGGGGCTCTCACCGGGGAGCTGTTTTTT.

The count of this clone is one. The chain links TRBV18 to TRBJ1-3; D is perhaps TRBD1 (5 bases). Germline CDR1 is KGHSH and CDR2 is LQKENI. Trimming removed 4 bases at V and 0 bases at J, with 13 bases between. The CDR3 totals 16 residues. CDR3 protein: CASSLSQGVSGNTIYF. CDR3 bases: TGTGCCAGCTCACTCTCGCAAGGGGTCTCTGGAAACACCATATATTTT. The variable domain in full, completed from reference TRBV18 and TRBJ1-3, reads NAGVMQNPRHLVRRRGQEARLRCSPMKGHSHVYWYRQLPEEGLKFMVYLQKENIIDESGMPKERFSAEFPKEGPSILRIQQVVRGDSAAYFCASSLSQGVSGNTIYFGEGSWLTVV.